One and the same sample provided the 23 T cell receptor beta chains below, sequenced in a study of T cells in Graves' hyperthyroidism and ophthalmopathy. Amplified regions were TCR beta CDR3 sequences from RNA transcripts. First-round RT-PCR targeting the TCR CDR3 was performed with the HTBI primer set. TCRdb reprocessed the multiplex PCR reads via MiXCR and lists one record per CDR3 protein. The sample holds approximately 480,000 distinct CDR3 sequences, around 20% seen once. The sequenced sample consisted of blood. All receptors come from a man between 18 and 35 years old with Graves' hyperthyroidism.

The table lists this clonotype with a few counts. A junction end diverges from the germline sequence, so it may reflect a read error. This rearrangement joins TRBV20-1 to TRBJ2-5, with 13 bases aligning to TRBD2. This CDR3 region has 15 residues. Germline lookup yields CDR1 DFQATT and CDR2 SNEGSKA (reference sequence). This CDR3 reads CSARTSGGPRETKYF. The CDR3 DNA follows: TGCAGTGCCAGGACTAGCGGGGGCCCGAGAGAGACCAAGTACTTC.

The DNA of the CDR3 is TGTGCCAGCAGTATTTTGCTTAACGAGCAGTACTTC. Encoded protein: CASSILLNEQYF. The chain combines TRBV28 with TRBJ2-7; no clear D gene. The V end was cut by 5 bases, the J end by 5 bases, with 10 bases between. CDR1 and CDR2 from the germline V gene are MDHEN and SYDVKM. The CDR3 is 12 amino acids.

This clonotype was recorded at least ten times. V gene TRBV12-3 or TRBV12-4 combines with J gene TRBJ2-5, with TRBD2 identical over 7 bases. The CDR3 runs 15 residues. V dropped 6 bases and J dropped 2; count of bases not matched to a gene: 9. The CDR3 DNA reads as TGTGCCAGCAGCCAAGGGCGGGGGTGGCAAGAGACCCAGTACTTC. This sequence encodes CASSQGRGWQETQYF.

The J gene is TRBJ1-2, the V gene TRBV12-3 or TRBV12-4; TRBD1 matches 8 bases. This CDR3 has 17 amino acids. V trimming: 3 bases; J trimming: 0 bases; junction bases outside the gene matches: 9. CDR3 bases: TGTGCCAGCAGTTTCCCGGGACAGGCATCTTCTAACTATGGCTACACCTTC. It encodes CASSFPGQASSNYGYTF.

This clonotype has ten or more counts. The rearrangement uses TRBV12-3 or TRBV12-4 and TRBJ1-5; D is unresolved. CDR3 length equals 12 residues. Deletions cut 3 bases from V and 6 bases from J, with 6 bases between. The CDR3 loop is CASSFFGQPQHF. The CDR3 coding sequence is TGTGCCAGCAGTTTCTTTGGTCAGCCCCAGCATTTT.

There are many counts of this clonotype. The chain employs TRBV6-1 and TRBJ1-2; weak D call: TRBD1 (6 bases). V was pared by 8 bases and J by 3 bases, with 19 bases between. CDR1 and CDR2 (germline): MNHNS, SASEGT. This CDR3 has 15 amino acids. This CDR3 is CASAKLLGGDYGYTF. DNA of the CDR3: TGTGCCAGCGCAAAACTTTTAGGGGGGGACTATGGCTACACCTTC.

This clonotype was counted many times. The CDR3 spells CASSPHPRTSGETQYF. DNA for the CDR3: TGTGCCAGCAGTCCCCACCCCCGGACTAGCGGGGAGACCCAGTACTTC. The chain recombines TRBV27 with TRBJ2-5; 11 bases match TRBD2. Looked up from germline, CDR1 is MNHEY and CDR2 is SMNVEV (reference sequence). The CDR3 has 16 amino acids. The V and J ends lost 5 bases and 5 bases, in that order; junction bases with no gene match: 10.

This clonotype was counted only a few times. The rearrangement uses TRBV11-1 and TRBJ1-1, with TRBD1 matching 10 bases. Germline values: CDR1 SGHAT, CDR2 FQDESV (reference sequence). The CDR3 extends over 17 amino acids. With 5 bases clipped from V and 0 bases from J, the junction kept 9 bases outside the gene matches. The CDR3 sequence: CASSQGQGIRMNTEAFF. The CDR3 bases are TGTGCCAGCAGCCAGGGACAGGGGATTAGGATGAACACTGAAGCTTTCTTT.

The chain employs TRBV6-1 and TRBJ1-2; 7 bases fit TRBD1. Unmatched junction bases numbered 13, after V lost 6 bases and J lost 6 bases. From germline, CDR1 is MNHNS and CDR2 SASEGT. The CDR3 is 15 residues long. CDR3 coding DNA: TGTGCCAGCAGCCCAGGAGGGGGCGCGAGTGATGGCTACACCTTC. Translating it yields CASSPGGGASDGYTF.

A word on this clonotype: A much larger clone lies a single base off, so this may be a read error. Here the CDR3 DNA reads TGCAGTGCTAGAGAAGACCGGGACAGAGAAGCTTTGTTT. Protein product: CSAREDRDREALF. The genes are TRBV20-1 and TRBJ1-1; 7 bases map to TRBD1. The CDR3 totals 13 residues. Germline V gene sequence: CDR1 DFQATT, CDR2 SNEGSKA (reference sequence).

The chain carries TRBV12-3 or TRBV12-4 and TRBJ1-1; 8 bases are a match to TRBD1. The CDR3 is made up of 16 amino acids. The ends lost 5 bases at V and 1 base at J; junction bases unmatched: 9. As DNA, the CDR3 is TGTGCCAGCAGTGGCGCTACCGGGACAGGGAACACTGAAGCTTTCTTT. This encodes CASSGATGTGNTEAFF.

The genes are TRBV28 and TRBJ2-7; TRBD2 agrees at 8 bases. The germline CDR1 and CDR2 sequences are MDHEN and SYDVKM. The ends lost 7 bases at V and 3 bases at J; junction bases unmatched: 8. The CDR3 runs 14 residues. The CDR3 is CASMQAGVLYEQYF. The CDR3, as DNA: TGTGCCAGCATGCAAGCGGGGGTCCTCTACGAGCAGTACTTC.

This clonotype was picked up a small number of times. This sequence joins TRBV2 and TRBJ1-1; D is uncertain. V gave up 2 bases and J gave up 7 bases, with 11 bases separating them. CDR1 is SNHLY and CDR2 is FYNNEI in the germline V gene. This CDR3 spans 13 amino acids. CDR3 loop: CASSELARREAFF. CDR3 coding DNA: TGTGCCAGCAGTGAATTGGCCCGACGTGAAGCTTTCTTT.

This clonotype was counted many times. One end of the junction varies from germline; a read error may be responsible. The chain employs TRBV6-1 and TRBJ1-5; 9 bases agree with TRBD1. This CDR3 spans 14 amino acids. Per germline, CDR1 MNHNS and CDR2 SASEGT. The CDR3 reads CASTSRYRGQPKHF. The DNA for the CDR3 is TGTGCCAGCACCTCGCGGTACAGGGGGCAGCCCAAGCATTTT.

This clonotype was counted once. The gene calls are TRBV28 and TRBJ1-1; D ambiguous. Germline V gene sequence: CDR1 MDHEN, CDR2 SYDVKM. The V end lost 3 bases, the J end lost 4 bases, and 9 bases lay between the germline ends. CDR3 length equals 13 residues. DNA of the CDR3: TGTGCCAGCAGTTTCCTTGACACCACTGAAGCTTTCTTT. It encodes CASSFLDTTEAFF.

The chain has TRBV4-1 and TRBJ2-7; D perhaps matches TRBD2 (6 bases). The CDR3 extends over 15 amino acids. CDR1 and CDR2 (germline): MGHRA, YSYEKL. V was trimmed by 4 bases and J by 0 bases, leaving 13 bases between them. The CDR3 nucleotides are TGCGCCAGCAGCCCCGGGACTTTCAGCTCCTACGAGCAGTACTTC. Protein: CASSPGTFSSYEQYF.

Many counts were recorded for this clonotype. V and J are TRBV12-3 or TRBV12-4 and TRBJ1-5; unclear D gene. Deletions cut 6 bases from V and 3 bases from J, with 12 bases between. The CDR3 totals 14 residues. The CDR3 loop reads CASSSLADNQPQHF. CDR3 nucleotides: TGTGCCAGCAGCAGCCTGGCGGACAATCAGCCCCAGCATTTT.

In its sample, this clonotype was seen a few times. This chain uses TRBV20-1 with TRBJ2-7; D not resolved. Trimming cost V 5 bases and J 1 base, with 18 bases left between them. This CDR3 is built from 15 residues. Per germline, CDR1 DFQATT and CDR2 SNEGSKA (reference sequence). CDR3: CSAPADVGWSYEQYF. The CDR3 region has the DNA TGCAGTGCTCCCGCGGATGTGGGATGGTCCTACGAGCAGTACTTC.

The chain carries TRBV25-1 and TRBJ1-2; D is unresolved. The V gene's germline CDR1 is MGHDK and CDR2 SYGVNS. The CDR3 covers 15 residues. V was clipped by 3 bases and J by 1 base, with 12 bases between them. The CDR3 sequence: CASSDTTGRNYGYTF. The CDR3 coding sequence is TGTGCCAGCAGTGACACTACCGGGCGTAACTATGGCTACACCTTC.

To note about this clonotype: Compared with germline, one end of the junction differs, possibly owing to a read error. The chain uses TRBV5-1 and TRBJ1-1; D unclear. The germline V gene has CDR1 SGHRS and CDR2 YFSETQ. CDR3 length: 13 amino acids. CDR3 in amino acids: CASSTQEETEALF. The CDR3 DNA sequence: TGCGCCAGCAGCACCCAAGAGGAAACTGAAGCTCTCTTT.

Remarks on this clonotype: Being one base from a much bigger clone, this may be a read error. The J gene is TRBJ1-2, the V gene TRBV4-1; 9 positions agree with TRBD1. CDR3 size: 14 residues. The germline gives CDR1 MGHRA, CDR2 YSYEKL. The CDR3 DNA reads TGCGCCAGCGGCCAAGGGACAGGGAACTATGGCTACACCTTC. Translated, it gives CASGQGTGNYGYTF.

The chain links TRBV28 to TRBJ2-5, with 7 bases that match TRBD2. The CDR3 spans 16 residues. The germline V gene encodes CDR1 MDHEN and CDR2 SYDVKM. J lost 0 bases, V lost 3 bases, and 7 bases had no gene match. For the CDR3, the DNA is TGTGCCAGCAGTTTTTCGGGGGGTCCGGACCAAGAGACCCAGTACTTC. Translation gives CASSFSGGPDQETQYF.

In this sample, this clonotype turned up many times. The rearrangement uses TRBV5-1 and TRBJ2-2; D gene unclear. The CDR3 is 16 residues long. Trimming shortened V by 0 bases and J by 0 bases, and 9 bases separated the two germline ends. CDR1 is SGHRS and CDR2 is YFSETQ in the germline V gene. The DNA for the CDR3 is TGCGCCAGCAGCTTGGTACCAATCGCGAACACCGGGGAGCTGTTTTTT. Protein sequence: CASSLVPIANTGELFF.